Listed below are T cell receptor beta chains from one sample, sequenced in a study of cytomegalovirus exposure and HLA in healthy donors. Repertoires were generated with immunoSEQ multiplex PCR, while TCRdb's copy carries only in-frame clones and drops some. The sample has hundreds of thousands of clones, around 83% seen once. What was sequenced was PBMCs. These receptors were collected from a girl aged 2-10 years in good health and CMV-seronegative. Each CDR3 is given with its conserved first and last residue. The D gene is left open where the match is weak. Not every row has a clone size; where given, it reads once, few, many or a size class.

V	J	size	D	length	DNA	CDR3
TRBV15	TRBJ2-3	NA	NA	15	TGTGCCACCAGCAGAGTGCTAGCGAAGACAGATACGCAGTATTTT	CATSRVLAKTDTQYF
TRBV5-4	TRBJ2-1	once	TRBD2	15	TGTGCCAGCAGCATGGGACTAGCGGGATACAATGAGCAGTTCTTC	CASSMGLAGYNEQFF
TRBV27	TRBJ1-1	NA	NA	15	TGTGCCAGCAGTCCTACGCCCCGGGGAGACACTGAAGCTTTCTTT	CASSPTPRGDTEAFF
TRBV4-2	TRBJ1-5	NA	NA	15	TGTGCCAGCAGCCAACTCCGGGGGGGCAATCAGCCCCAGCATTTT	CASSQLRGGNQPQHF
TRBV6-5	TRBJ2-2	NA	NA	15	TGTGCCAGCAGCTCCGCGGGATCGGGAACCGGGGAGCTGTTTTTT	CASSSAGSGTGELFF
TRBV2	TRBJ2-1	NA	NA	10	TGTGCCAGCAGTGGGCGGGTAGAGTTCTTC	CASSGRVEFF
TRBV28	TRBJ1-1	NA	NA	14	TGTGCCAGCAGTTCCGCAGGGGCCGTGACTGAAGCTTTCTTT	CASSSAGAVTEAFF
TRBV11-2	TRBJ2-1	NA	TRBD2	17	TGTGCCAGCAGCTTAGAGATGGGACTAGCGGTTTACAATGAGCAGTTCTTC	CASSLEMGLAVYNEQFF
TRBV10-2	TRBJ2-1	NA	NA	14	TGCGCCAGCAACAAGGGGGGGGTCTACAATGAGCAGTTCTTC	CASNKGGVYNEQFF
TRBV7-2	TRBJ2-2	NA	TRBD2	16	TGTGCCAGCAGCTTAGTAGCGGGGGGCCATACCGGGGAGCTGTTTTTT	CASSLVAGGHTGELFF
TRBV6-1	TRBJ1-2	NA	NA	13	TGTGCCAGCAGTGATCAGGGGTCGAGGGGCTACACCTTC	CASSDQGSRGYTF
TRBV2	TRBJ2-2	NA	TRBD1	14	TGTGCCAGCAGAAGACAGGGGGAGACCGGGGAGCTGTTTTTT	CASRRQGETGELFF